This TCR beta chain was sequenced in a study of OX40 agonist ivuxolimab in advanced cancers. Study overall: About 42% of patients had received prior checkpoint inhibitor therapy. Study results and caveats: Compared with CD4+, CD8+ T cells on average had more expanded clones.

Points on this clone: Antigen unknown.

Here immunoSEQ multiplex PCR was the method, and the copy in TCRdb shows in-frame clones only, minus some. The table shows roughly 60,000 clones, with less than 95% occurring only once. Systemic immunosuppression or autoimmune disease history was grounds to exclude patients. Drawing of blood for sampling happened at baseline, at cycle 4 day 1, and at cycle 7 day 1. The V gene lost 5 bases and the J gene lost 4 bases, with 17 bases spanning the gap. Germline assignment: CDR1 SQVTM and CDR2 ANQGSEA. The CDR3 runs to 15 residues. This TCR was sampled from an adult with an advanced solid tumor such as melanoma, head and neck, liver or kidney cancer. This chain joins TRBV29-1 and TRBJ1-4, with D tentatively TRBD1 (6 bases). The sample was CD4+ or CD8+ T cells sorted from blood, taken in a trial of the OX40 agonist ivuxolimab. DNA for the CDR3: TGCAGCGTTCGAGGACAGTTGGGGGATAATGAAAAACTGTTTTTT. It yields the protein CSVRGQLGDNEKLFF.